This T cell receptor (beta chain) was documented in a study of shared clonotypes between healthy human individuals. Study-level information: Each donor contributed plates that comprised three CD4 naive, three CD4 memory, two CD8 naive and one CD8 memory.

Trimming cost V 1 base and J 3 bases, with 11 bases left between them. The CDR3 totals 14 residues. Germline V lookup: CDR1 SGHDT, CDR2 YYEEEE. For this clone: What it binds is not known.

Findings and limits, study-wide: Investigators collected only blood, and repertoires in tissues likely differ.

All the donors were Caucasian adults who lived in Nashville, Tennessee. Assay used: immunoSEQ multiplex PCR; TCRdb lists only in-frame clones, some missing. Among some 2,000,000 clones listed, around 95% were seen once. This rearrangement joins TRBV5-6 to TRBJ2-7; maybe TRBD1 (6 bases). The sample comprised naive CD4+ T cells sorted from blood. Subset given: CD45RA+ positively selected. This TCR was sampled from a young man in good health. In nucleotides, the CDR3 is TGTGCCAGCAGCTTGAGGGGACACTTCTACGAGCAGTACTTC. The encoded protein is CASSLRGHFYEQYF. Drawing the rest from reference TRBV5-6 and TRBJ2-7, the complete variable domain is DAGVTQSPTHLIKTRGQQVTLRCSPKSGHDTVSWYQQALGQGPQFIFQYYEEEERQRGNFPDRFSGHQFPNYSSELNVNALLLGDSALYLCASSLRGHFYEQYFGPGTRLTVT.